This T cell receptor beta chain was profiled in a study of blood T cell repertoires in COVID-19. As for the study in general: Sites in the United States, Italy and Spain provided acute and convalescent COVID-19 samples.

The CDR3 length is 12 residues. V shed 8 bases, J shed 5 bases, and the junction held 3 bases outside the gene matches. From germline, CDR1 is GTSNPN and CDR2 SVGIG (reference sequence). As originally analysed: Counts of nucleated cells, estimated from reference gene primer amplification, were obtained. Clones were read by immunoSEQ multiplex PCR, and TCRdb kept only the in-frame ones, dropping some. That table is the source of V, J and clone size, and D and trimming were worked out from the DNA. The data show some 350,000 clones, with around 83% seen just once and 2.5% to 3% held by the top ten. Material: peripheral blood. The rearrangement uses TRBV30 and TRBJ1-4, with 9 bases matching TRBD1. The receptor comes from a man in his thirties or forties with active or convalescent COVID-19. CDR3 nucleotide sequence: TGTGCCGAGGGACAGGGAAATGAAAAACTGTTTTTT. Translated: CAEGQGNEKLFF.